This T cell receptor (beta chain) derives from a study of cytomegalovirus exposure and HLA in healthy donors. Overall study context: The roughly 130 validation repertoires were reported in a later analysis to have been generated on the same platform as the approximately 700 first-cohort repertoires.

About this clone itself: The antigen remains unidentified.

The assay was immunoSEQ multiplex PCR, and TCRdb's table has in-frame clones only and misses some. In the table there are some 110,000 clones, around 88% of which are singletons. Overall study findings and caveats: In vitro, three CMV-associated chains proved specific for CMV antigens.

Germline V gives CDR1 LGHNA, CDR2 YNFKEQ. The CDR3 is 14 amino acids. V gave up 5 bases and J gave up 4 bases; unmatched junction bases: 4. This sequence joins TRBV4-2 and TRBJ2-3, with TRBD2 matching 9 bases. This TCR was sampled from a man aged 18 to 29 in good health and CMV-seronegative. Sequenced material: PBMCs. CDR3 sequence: CASSGSGGSDTQYF. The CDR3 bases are TGTGCCAGCAGCGGTAGCGGGGGCTCAGATACGCAGTATTTT.